The 5 T cell receptor beta chains below come from one sample, sequenced in a study of human thymus T cells. Only in-frame clones appear in the TCRdb table, and some are missing; sequencing was by immunoSEQ multiplex PCR. The data hold 55,000 to 85,000 clones, with around 95% observed a single time. Corrective cardiac operations yielded the resected thymus tissue. Specimen: thymus tissue. The source of these receptors is a girl in the first two years of life with a congenital heart defect but otherwise immunologically healthy.

The chain recombines TRBV6-5 with TRBJ2-7; possibly TRBD2 for D (5 bases). Germline V CDR1 and CDR2: MNHEY, SVGAGI. The CDR3 is 13 amino acids. Trimming removed 6 bases from V and 2 bases from J, with 11 bases in between. CDR3 DNA sequence: TGTGCCAGCAGCTCGGTCGGGGCCTACGAGCAGTACTTC. Translating gives CASSSVGAYEQYF.

This chain links TRBV5-1 with TRBJ2-5; D is possibly TRBD1 (6 bases). The CDR3 length is 14 residues. Germline CDR1 is SGHRS and CDR2 is YFSETQ. With 3 bases removed from V and 0 bases from J, the gap between germline ends came to 9 bases. CDR3 residues: CASSSQGNQETQYF. The CDR3 nucleotides are TGCGCCAGCAGCTCACAGGGTAACCAAGAGACCCAGTACTTC. The whole variable domain, remainder taken from reference TRBV5-1 and TRBJ2-5, is KAGVTQTPRYLIKTRGQQVTLSCSPISGHRSVSWYQQTPGQGLQFLFEYFSETQRNKGNFPGRFSGRQFSNSRSEMNVSTLELGDSALYLCASSSQGNQETQYFGPGTRLLVL.

The chain joins TRBV5-5 to TRBJ2-7, with 8 bases aligning to TRBD1. The CDR3 consists of 15 residues. The germline CDR1 and CDR2 sequences are SGHKS and YYEKEE (reference sequence). After removal of 5 bases from V and 5 bases from J, the junction contained 12 bases not matched to a gene. CDR3 sequence: CASSWDRWTGDEQYF. The CDR3, as DNA: TGTGCCAGCAGTTGGGACAGGTGGACTGGGGACGAGCAGTACTTC.

The chain recombines TRBV18 with TRBJ2-2; TRBD2 matches at 8 bases. Per germline, CDR1 KGHSH and CDR2 LQKENI. V shed 2 bases, J shed 3 bases, and the junction held 14 bases outside the gene matches. The length of the CDR3 is 19 residues. CDR3: CASSPSISSGTTHTGELFF. CDR3 nucleotides: TGTGCCAGCTCACCATCTATTAGTAGCGGGACTACCCACACCGGGGAGCTGTTTTTT.

CDR3 loop: CASSDRSYGYTF. CDR3 DNA sequence: TGTGCCAGCTCCGACCGGAGCTATGGCTACACCTTC. The chain employs TRBV28 and TRBJ1-2, with D unresolved. The CDR3 has 12 residues. Trimming took 8 bases from V and 4 from J, leaving 11 bases between them. Germline CDR1 reads MDHEN; CDR2 reads SYDVKM.